This T cell receptor (beta chain) was retrieved from a study of T cells after yellow fever vaccination. The overall study: Any fraction with a low cell number was prepared using SMART-Seq v4 Ultra Low Input.

MiXCR was run by TCRdb on the 5' RACE reads, yielding one entry per CDR3 protein. Among tens of thousands of distinct CDR3 sequences listed, about 14% were seen once. Study conclusions and caveats: At around 95% for CD4 and approximately 88% for CD8, most primary-vaccination clones showed up again after the booster. Only a minor proportion of clonotypes was detected across both CD4 and CD8 compartments.

The germline V gene encodes CDR1 SGHRS and CDR2 YFSETQ. CDR3 length: 12 amino acids. Trimming left V 4 bases short and J 14 bases short, with 15 bases between. Specimen: CD8+ T cells not binding an NS4B(214-222) dextramer, sorted from PBMCs, collected approximately 22 days after the first yellow fever vaccination. This TCR was sampled from a man aged 18 to 35 who received the YFV17D yellow fever vaccine. The chain combines TRBV5-1 with TRBJ1-4, with D tentatively TRBD1 (6 bases). CDR3 residues: CASSGTGPELFF. In DNA form, the CDR3 reads TGCGCCAGCAGCGGAACAGGGCCAGAGCTGTTTTTT. The full variable domain, its missing parts supplied by reference TRBV5-1 and TRBJ1-4, is KAGVTQTPRYLIKTRGQQVTLSCSPISGHRSVSWYQQTPGQGLQFLFEYFSETQRNKGNFPGRFSGRQFSNSRSEMNVSTLELGDSALYLCASSGTGPELFFGSGTQLSVL.